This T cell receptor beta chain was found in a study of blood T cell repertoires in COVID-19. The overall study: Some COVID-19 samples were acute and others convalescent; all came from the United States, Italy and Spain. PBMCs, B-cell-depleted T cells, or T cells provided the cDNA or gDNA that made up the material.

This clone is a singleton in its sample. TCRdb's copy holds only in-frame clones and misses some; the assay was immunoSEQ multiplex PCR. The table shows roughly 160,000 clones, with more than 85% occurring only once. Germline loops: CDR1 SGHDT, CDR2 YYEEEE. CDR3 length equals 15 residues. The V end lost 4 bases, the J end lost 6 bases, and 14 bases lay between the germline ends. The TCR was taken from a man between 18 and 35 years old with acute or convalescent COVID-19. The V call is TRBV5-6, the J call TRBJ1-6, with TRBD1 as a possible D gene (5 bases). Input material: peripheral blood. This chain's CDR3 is CASSGAWDFNSPLHF. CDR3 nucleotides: TGTGCCAGCAGCGGGGCCTGGGACTTTAATTCACCCCTCCACTTT. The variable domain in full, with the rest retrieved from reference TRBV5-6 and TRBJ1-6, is DAGVTQSPTHLIKTRGQQVTLRCSPKSGHDTVSWYQQALGQGPQFIFQYYEEEERQRGNFPDRFSGHQFPNYSSELNVNALLLGDSALYLCASSGAWDFNSPLHFGNGTRLTVT.